The 30 T cell receptor beta chains given below trace back to one sample, sequenced in a study of regulatory T cells in long-lasting Graves disease. The time point: newly diagnosed GD, antithyroid drugs for less than 3 months. There was RNA extracted from PBMCs, and the TCR library was made from it. In building TCR beta libraries, iRepertoire HTBI primers were used together with Arm-PCR of CDR3 regions. TCRdb used MiXCR to reprocess the multiplex PCR reads, holding one entry per CDR3 protein. The repertoire holds approximately 230,000 distinct CDR3 sequences, with approximately 16% as singletons. The sample consisted of peripheral blood mononuclear cells (PBMCs), taken at new diagnosis, from a patient treated with antithyroid drugs. These receptors were obtained from a female donor with Graves disease.

This clonotype was found many times. The rearrangement links TRBV27 to TRBJ2-3; 10 bases align to TRBD2. The germline gives CDR1 MNHEY, CDR2 SMNVEV (reference sequence). After removal of 3 bases from V and 6 bases from J, the junction contained 3 bases not matched to a gene. The CDR3 extends over 14 amino acids. CDR3 residues: CASSLASGSDTQYF. Here the CDR3 DNA reads TGTGCCAGCAGTTTGGCTAGCGGGAGTGATACGCAGTATTTT.

In its sample, this clonotype was seen many times. J is TRBJ2-1 and V is TRBV18; D is possibly TRBD2 (6 bases). CDR3 length: 15 amino acids. V dropped 3 bases and J dropped 0 bases, with 9 bases sitting between them. Germline lookup yields CDR1 KGHSH and CDR2 LQKENI. CDR3 amino acids: CASSPRDSSYNEQFF. The DNA for the CDR3 is TGTGCCAGCTCACCCCGGGACTCCTCCTACAATGAGCAGTTCTTC.

This clonotype was observed many times. This chain connects TRBV29-1 to TRBJ2-7; 7 bases align to TRBD2. V shed 0 bases and J 3 bases; nucleotides not matched to a gene: 8. The germline CDR1 and CDR2 sequences are SQVTM and ANQGSEA. There are 15 residues in the CDR3. CDR3 sequence reads: CSVEDWRGGIYEQYF. The CDR3, as DNA: TGCAGCGTTGAAGATTGGCGGGGAGGGATCTACGAGCAGTACTTC.

This clonotype was picked up one time. Possible read error: a much larger clone is one base away. This chain uses TRBV11-2 with TRBJ2-6; 7 nucleotides agree with TRBD2. The CDR3 sequence is 15 residues long. Germline trimming cut 10 bases from V and 3 bases from J; bases unmatched to any gene: 9. Germline V gene lookup returns CDR1 SGHAT and CDR2 FQNNGV. CDR3: CANRFGGGGANVLTF. The CDR3 region has the DNA TGTGCCAACAGATTTGGGGGGGGTGGGGCCAACGTCCTGACTTTC.

V gene TRBV6-2 or TRBV6-3 combines with J gene TRBJ2-5; 8 bases line up with TRBD2. The CDR3 is made up of 14 amino acids. Trimming cost V 2 bases and J 5 bases; bases outside gene matches: 4. CDR1 is MNHEY, CDR2 SVGEGT, per germline. The CDR3 DNA is TGTGCCAGCAGTTACAGCGGGAGTATTGAGACCCAGTACTTC. This sequence encodes CASSYSGSIETQYF.

The chain uses TRBV14 and TRBJ2-2, with 10 bases identical to TRBD2. Germline V gives CDR1 SGHDN, CDR2 FVKESK. V lost 0 bases and J lost 6; bases outside the gene matches: 13. The CDR3 consists of 19 residues. The CDR3 DNA sequence: TGTGCCAGCAGCCAAGATCGAGATGAGGGGAGCGGGAGGGCCGGGGAGCTGTTTTTT. Encoded protein: CASSQDRDEGSGRAGELFF.

The genes are TRBV5-4 and TRBJ2-1; 9 nucleotides align to TRBD1. Per germline, CDR1 SGHNT and CDR2 YYREEE (reference sequence). The CDR3 has 15 amino acids. Losses at the gene ends were 3 bases for V and 7 bases for J; bases not matched to a gene: 8. The CDR3 here is CASSSTGGANNEQFF. CDR3 nucleotide sequence: TGTGCCAGCAGCTCCACAGGGGGCGCGAATAATGAGCAGTTCTTC.

This clonotype has at least ten counts. The chain recombines TRBV4-3 with TRBJ2-7; the D gene is possibly TRBD2 (6 bases). Between the trimmed V and J ends, which lost 1 base and 5 bases, there was a span of 15 bases. Germline CDR1 is LGHNA and CDR2 is YSLEER. The CDR3 loop spans 15 amino acids. The CDR3 sequence: CASSQGQAGRNEQYF. The CDR3 DNA reads TGCGCCAGCAGCCAAGGCCAGGCAGGGAGGAACGAGCAGTACTTC.

This clonotype was counted many times. A read error is possible here, since a much larger clone lies one base away. This chain links TRBV12-3 or TRBV12-4 with TRBJ2-1; D gene uncertain. The CDR3 loop spans 12 amino acids. V lost 6 bases to trimming and J lost 7 bases, with 10 bases between them. The CDR3 region is CASRQEANEQFF. CDR3 nucleotide sequence: TGTGCCAGCAGACAAGAGGCGAATGAGCAGTTCTTC.

The chain carries TRBV2 and TRBJ2-5; D tentatively reads TRBD1 or TRBD2 (5 bases each). The CDR3 totals 11 residues. Deletions cut 4 bases from V and 5 bases from J, with 5 bases between. CDR1 SNHLY and CDR2 FYNNEI come from the germline V gene. This CDR3 reads CASSGDETQYF. Here the CDR3 DNA reads TGTGCCAGCAGTGGGGACGAGACCCAGTACTTC.

This clonotype was recorded at least ten times. The chain couples TRBV7-2 to TRBJ2-2; D unclear. The CDR3 loop spans 14 amino acids. V was clipped by 2 bases and J by 2 bases, with 6 bases between them. The germline V gene encodes CDR1 SGHTA and CDR2 FQGNSA. The CDR3 sequence: CASSLNFNTGELFF. In DNA, the CDR3 is TGTGCCAGCAGCTTAAACTTTAACACCGGGGAGCTGTTTTTT.

Many counts were recorded for this clonotype. The chain's CDR3 is CAFLNLDGPSGESGYTF. CDR3 bases: TGTGCCTTCCTCAATCTCGACGGACCGAGCGGAGAAAGTGGCTACACCTTC. V usage is TRBV30 and J usage is TRBJ1-2; no clear D. Trimming removed 7 bases at V and 7 bases at J, with 31 bases between. The CDR3 is made up of 17 amino acids. CDR1 is GTSNPN and CDR2 is SVGIG in the germline V gene (reference sequence).

This clonotype has more than one count but fewer than ten. This sequence joins TRBV30 and TRBJ2-3; D is uncertain. The length of the CDR3 is 13 residues. The germline V gene has CDR1 GTSNPN and CDR2 SVGIG (reference sequence). The V end was cut by 5 bases, the J end by 3 bases, with 12 bases between. This CDR3 reads CAWLTGGTDTQYF. CDR3 sequence (DNA): TGTGCCTGGTTGACGGGTGGGACAGATACGCAGTATTTT. Variable domain in full (rest from reference TRBV30 and TRBJ2-3): SQTIHQWPATLVQPVGSPLSLECTVEGTSNPNLYWYRQAAGRGLQLLFYSVGIGQISSEVPQNLSASRPQDRQFILSSKKLLLSDSGFYLCAWLTGGTDTQYFGPGTRLTVL.

The J gene is TRBJ2-1, the V gene TRBV12-3 or TRBV12-4; 10 bases are shared with TRBD2. V lost 9 bases to trimming and J lost 1 base; unmatched junction nucleotides: 0. The CDR3 has 13 amino acids. The CDR3 DNA sequence: TGTGCCAGACTAGCGGGGTCCTACAATGAGCAGTTCTTC. This sequence encodes CARLAGSYNEQFF.

This clonotype was counted ten times or more. V and J are TRBV3-1 and TRBJ1-1; the D is unclear. This CDR3 has 16 amino acids. Germline loops: CDR1 LGHDT, CDR2 YNNKEL (reference sequence). V was clipped by 1 base and J by 0 bases, with 12 bases between them. The CDR3 sequence: CASSQGGGSLNTEAFF. CDR3 DNA sequence: TGTGCCAGCAGCCAAGGAGGCGGCAGCTTGAACACTGAAGCTTTCTTT.

This clonotype was seen repeatedly, ten times or more. The J gene is TRBJ2-7, the V gene TRBV10-2; D gene uncertain. V was trimmed by 8 bases and J by 0 bases, leaving 23 bases between them. Per the germline V gene, CDR1 is WSHSY and CDR2 is SAAADI. The CDR3 runs 17 residues. Here the CDR3 reads CASENGPGPASSYEQYF. CDR3 nucleotide sequence: TGCGCCAGCGAGAATGGACCCGGGCCGGCAAGCTCCTACGAGCAGTACTTC.

The rearrangement links TRBV5-4 to TRBJ2-7, with D tentatively TRBD2 (6 bases). Trimming shortened V by 0 bases and J by 2 bases, and 9 bases separated the two germline ends. CDR3 length: 14 amino acids. Germline assignment: CDR1 SGHNT and CDR2 YYREEE (reference sequence). In DNA form, the CDR3 reads TGTGCCAGCAGCTTGGAACGGACTACCTACGAGCAGTACTTC. Encoded protein: CASSLERTTYEQYF.

At least ten counts were recorded for this clonotype. The rearrangement uses TRBV19 and TRBJ2-2; TRBD1 aligns across 8 bases. The CDR3 length is 14 residues. With V trimmed by 8 bases and J by 4 bases, 6 bases remained unmatched. Germline CDR1 is LNHDA and CDR2 is SQIVND (reference sequence). In DNA, the CDR3 is TGTGCCAGTCCGGGACAGGAGACCACCGGGGAGCTGTTTTTT. Encoded protein: CASPGQETTGELFF.

The chain employs TRBV3-1 and TRBJ2-1; 14 bases fit TRBD2. V was clipped by 4 bases and J by 4 bases; unmatched bases: 6. This CDR3 has 17 amino acids. In germline, CDR1 is LGHDT, CDR2 YNNKEL (reference sequence). The CDR3 nucleotides are TGTGCCAGCAGCCGTGGACTAGCGGGAGGTTCTTACAATGAGCAGTTCTTC. This sequence encodes CASSRGLAGGSYNEQFF.

At least ten counts were recorded for this clonotype. The chain combines TRBV28 with TRBJ2-4; 8 nucleotides agree with TRBD1. CDR1 is MDHEN, CDR2 SYDVKM, per germline. J was trimmed by 5 bases and V by 10 bases; bases with no gene match: 10. This CDR3 region has 14 residues. The CDR3 sequence: CATAIQGAENIQYF. CDR3 nucleotide sequence: TGTGCCACCGCTATTCAGGGGGCAGAAAACATTCAGTACTTC.

The gene calls are TRBV6-2 or TRBV6-3 and TRBJ2-7; 12 positions match TRBD2. Per germline, CDR1 MNHEY and CDR2 SVGEGT. The CDR3 covers 17 residues. Trimming at V came to 8 bases and at J to 5 bases, leaving 16 bases not matched to a gene. CDR3 loop: CASDTRLAGEAANEQYF. The CDR3 nucleotides are TGTGCCAGCGACACCCGACTAGCGGGAGAGGCAGCTAACGAGCAGTACTTC.

This clonotype was seen repeatedly, ten times or more. This sequence joins TRBV6-1 and TRBJ1-1; 9 bases are a match to TRBD1. This CDR3 comprises 17 residues. Unmatched junction bases numbered 13, after V lost 6 bases and J lost 2 bases. CDR1 is MNHNS and CDR2 is SASEGT in the germline V gene. The CDR3: CASRRTGGFQGNTEAFF. The CDR3 coding sequence is TGTGCCAGCAGACGAACAGGGGGCTTTCAGGGTAACACTGAAGCTTTCTTT.

This clonotype has more than one count but fewer than ten. The chain employs TRBV19 and TRBJ2-7; D perhaps matches TRBD2 (7 bases). Trimming removed 4 bases from V and 1 base from J, with 11 bases in between. Germline CDR1 and CDR2: LNHDA and SQIVND (reference sequence). The CDR3 sequence is 14 residues long. The CDR3 bases are TGTGCCAGTAGTAACGGGGGGCGATCCTACGAGCAGTACTTC. Protein sequence: CASSNGGRSYEQYF.

This clonotype was counted ten times or more. A single base separates this from a much larger clone, so it may be a read error. This chain joins TRBV2 and TRBJ2-3; 9 nucleotides line up with TRBD1. The CDR3 has 14 residues. Per the germline V gene, CDR1 is SNHLY and CDR2 is FYNNEI. V shed 7 bases, J shed 1 base, and the junction held 3 bases outside the gene matches. The CDR3 nucleotides are TGTGCCAGCAAGTGGGACAGGGGCACAGATACGCAGTATTTT. Translation: CASKWDRGTDTQYF. The full variable domain, completed using reference TRBV2 and TRBJ2-3, is EPEVTQTPSHQVTQMGQEVILRCVPISNHLYFYWYRQILGQKVEFLVSFYNNEISEKSEIFDDQFSVERPDGSNFTLKIRSTKLEDSAMYFCASKWDRGTDTQYFGPGTRLTVL.

This clonotype has a count of ten or more. This rearrangement joins TRBV3-1 to TRBJ2-5, with D hard to call. Germline V gene sequence: CDR1 LGHDT, CDR2 YNNKEL (reference sequence). V was trimmed by 2 bases and J by 0 bases, leaving 10 bases between them. CDR3 size: 15 residues. This CDR3 is CASSQTGSNQETQYF. The CDR3, as DNA: TGTGCCAGCAGCCAAACCGGCAGCAACCAAGAGACCCAGTACTTC.

This clonotype was recorded at least ten times. The chain recombines TRBV28 with TRBJ2-5, with D tentatively TRBD1 (5 bases). The germline CDR1 and CDR2 sequences are MDHEN and SYDVKM. Trimming shortened V by 8 bases and J by 0 bases, and 13 bases separated the two germline ends. CDR3 length: 14 amino acids. CDR3 sequence reads: CASGAGYYQETQYF. The CDR3 bases are TGTGCCAGCGGGGCAGGGTATTACCAAGAGACCCAGTACTTC.

This clonotype was observed many times. The chain recombines TRBV12-3 or TRBV12-4 with TRBJ2-7; 8 bases fit TRBD1. Trimming cost V 5 bases and J 6 bases; bases outside gene matches: 6. The CDR3 runs to 13 residues. The CDR3 DNA reads TGTGCCAGCAGTAAGGGACAGGTGGCCGAGCAGTACTTC. Translating it yields CASSKGQVAEQYF.

Only a few counts were recorded for this clonotype. A much more abundant neighbour one base away suggests this may be a read error. J is TRBJ1-3 and V is TRBV12-3 or TRBV12-4; D possibly corresponds to TRBD1 (6 bases). CDR3 size: 16 residues. The CDR3 region has the DNA TGTACCAGCAGTCCAGGGGCCGTCTTCTCTGGAAACACCATATATTTT. Its protein is CTSSPGAVFSGNTIYF.

This clonotype appeared a few times. This may be a read error, as it is one base from a much larger clone. The chain carries TRBV2 and TRBJ2-1; the D call may be TRBD1 or TRBD2 (6 bases each). Germline-derived CDR1 and CDR2 are SNHLY and FYNNEI. The CDR3 loop spans 16 amino acids. The CDR3 is CASRRDIGGLYNEQLF. The CDR3 region has the DNA TGTGCCAGCAGGAGAGATATAGGGGGACTTTACAATGAGCAGCTCTTC.

As concerns this clonotype: A much more abundant neighbour one base away suggests this may be a read error. V is TRBV28 and J is TRBJ2-7, with TRBD2 matching 7 bases. V was clipped by 6 bases and J by 6 bases; unmatched bases: 5. Germline V gene lookup returns CDR1 MDHEN and CDR2 SYDVKM. The CDR3 loop spans 12 amino acids. The CDR3 is CASRGLGGEQYF. CDR3 sequence (DNA): TGTGCCAGCAGAGGACTAGGAGGCGAGCAGTACTTC.